The following is a TCR beta chain sequence with its context. The same CDR3 can be traced to other DNA sequences in this sample. This CDR3 is built from 12 residues. V lost 2 bases and J 5 bases, leaving 4 bases between the germline ends. From germline, CDR1 is KGHSH and CDR2 LQKENI. The repertoire was sequenced with immunoSEQ multiplex PCR; TCRdb's copy has only in-frame clones and lacks some. The table has 250,000 to 300,000 clones, roughly 89% seen once. The entry originates in a study of blood T cell repertoires in COVID-19. Resolution of symptoms, clearance, or two negative PCRs was present in recovered Cohort 3 donors.

The V call is TRBV18, the J call TRBJ2-1, with D unresolved. Sequencing input: PBMCs or T cells enriched from blood (not recorded which). The sequence derives from a woman aged 60-70 years who had recovered from COVID-19. The CDR3 nucleotides are TGTGCCAGCTCACCAGCGAACAATGAGCAGTTCTTC. Translated: CASSPANNEQFF.